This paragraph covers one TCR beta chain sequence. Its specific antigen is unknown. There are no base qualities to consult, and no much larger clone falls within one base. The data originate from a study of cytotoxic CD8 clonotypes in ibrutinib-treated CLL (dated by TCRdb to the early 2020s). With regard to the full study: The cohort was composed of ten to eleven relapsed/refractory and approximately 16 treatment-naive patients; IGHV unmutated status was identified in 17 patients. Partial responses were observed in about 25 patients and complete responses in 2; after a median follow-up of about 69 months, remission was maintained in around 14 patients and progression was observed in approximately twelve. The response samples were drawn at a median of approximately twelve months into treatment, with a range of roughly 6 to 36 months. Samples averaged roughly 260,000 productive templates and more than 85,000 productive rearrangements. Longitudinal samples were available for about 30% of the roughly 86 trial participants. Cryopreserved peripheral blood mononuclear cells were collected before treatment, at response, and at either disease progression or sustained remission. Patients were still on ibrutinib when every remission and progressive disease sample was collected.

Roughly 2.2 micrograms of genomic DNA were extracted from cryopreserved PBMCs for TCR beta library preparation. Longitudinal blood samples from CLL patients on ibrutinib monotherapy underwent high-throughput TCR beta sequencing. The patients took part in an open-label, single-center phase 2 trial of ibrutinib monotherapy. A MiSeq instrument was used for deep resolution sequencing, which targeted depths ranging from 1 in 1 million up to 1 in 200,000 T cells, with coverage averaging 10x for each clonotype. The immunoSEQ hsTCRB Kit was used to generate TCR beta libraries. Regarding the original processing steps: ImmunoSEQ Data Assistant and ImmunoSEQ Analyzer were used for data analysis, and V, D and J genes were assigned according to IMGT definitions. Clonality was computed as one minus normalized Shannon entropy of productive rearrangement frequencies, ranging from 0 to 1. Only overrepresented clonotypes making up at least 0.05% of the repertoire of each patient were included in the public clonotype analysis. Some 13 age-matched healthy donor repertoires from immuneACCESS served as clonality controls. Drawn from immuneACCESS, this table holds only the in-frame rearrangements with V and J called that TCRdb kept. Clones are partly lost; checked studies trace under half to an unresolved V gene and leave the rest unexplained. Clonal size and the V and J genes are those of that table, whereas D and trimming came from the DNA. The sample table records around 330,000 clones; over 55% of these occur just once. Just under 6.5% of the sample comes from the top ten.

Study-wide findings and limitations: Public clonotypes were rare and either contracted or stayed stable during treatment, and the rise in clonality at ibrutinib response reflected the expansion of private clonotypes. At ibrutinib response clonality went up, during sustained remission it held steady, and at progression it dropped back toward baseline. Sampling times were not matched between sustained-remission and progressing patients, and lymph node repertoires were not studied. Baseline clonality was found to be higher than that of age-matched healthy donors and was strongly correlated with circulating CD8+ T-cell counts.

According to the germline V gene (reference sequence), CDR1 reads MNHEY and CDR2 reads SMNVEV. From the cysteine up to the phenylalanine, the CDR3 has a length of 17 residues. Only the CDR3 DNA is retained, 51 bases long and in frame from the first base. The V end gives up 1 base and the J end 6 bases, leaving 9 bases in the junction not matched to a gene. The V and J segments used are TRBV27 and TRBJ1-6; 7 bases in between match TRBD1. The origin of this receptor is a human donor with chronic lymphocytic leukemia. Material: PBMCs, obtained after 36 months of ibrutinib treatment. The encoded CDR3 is CASSLWAGQVPNSPLHF. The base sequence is TGTGCCAGCAGTTTATGGGCCGGACAGGTTCCTAATTCACCCCTCCACTTT.